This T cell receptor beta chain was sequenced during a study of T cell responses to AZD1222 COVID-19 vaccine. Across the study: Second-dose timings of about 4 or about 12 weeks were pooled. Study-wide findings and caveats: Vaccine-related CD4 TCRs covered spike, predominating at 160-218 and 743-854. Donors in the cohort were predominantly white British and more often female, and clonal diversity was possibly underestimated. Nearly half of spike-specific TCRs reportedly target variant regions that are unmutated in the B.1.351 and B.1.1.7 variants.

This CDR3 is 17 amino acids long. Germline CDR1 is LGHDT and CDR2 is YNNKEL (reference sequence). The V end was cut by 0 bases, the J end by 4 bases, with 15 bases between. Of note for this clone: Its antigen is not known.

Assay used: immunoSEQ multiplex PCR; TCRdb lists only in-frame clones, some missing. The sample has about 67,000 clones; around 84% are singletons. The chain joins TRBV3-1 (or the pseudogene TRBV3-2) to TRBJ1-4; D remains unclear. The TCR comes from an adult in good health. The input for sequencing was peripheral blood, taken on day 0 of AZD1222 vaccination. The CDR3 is CASSQEGLGLGNEKLFF. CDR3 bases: TGTGCCAGCAGCCAAGAAGGTTTAGGGCTCGGTAATGAAAAACTGTTTTTT.